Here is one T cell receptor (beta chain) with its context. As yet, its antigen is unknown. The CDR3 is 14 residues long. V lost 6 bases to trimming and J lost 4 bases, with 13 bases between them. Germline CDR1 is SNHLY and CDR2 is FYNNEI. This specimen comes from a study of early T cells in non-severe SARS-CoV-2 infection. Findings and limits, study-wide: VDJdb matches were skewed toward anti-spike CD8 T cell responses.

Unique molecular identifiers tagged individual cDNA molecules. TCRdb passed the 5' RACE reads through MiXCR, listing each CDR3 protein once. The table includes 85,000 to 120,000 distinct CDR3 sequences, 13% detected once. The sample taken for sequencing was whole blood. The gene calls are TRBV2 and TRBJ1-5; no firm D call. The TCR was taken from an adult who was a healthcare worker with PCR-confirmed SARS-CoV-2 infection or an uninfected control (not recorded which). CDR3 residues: CASRVVTENQPQHF. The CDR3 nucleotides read TGTGCCAGCAGAGTGGTGACGGAAAATCAGCCCCAGCATTTT. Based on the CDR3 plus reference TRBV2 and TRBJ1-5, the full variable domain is EPEVTQTPSHQVTQMGQEVILRCVPISNHLYFYWYRQILGQKVEFLVSFYNNEISEKSEIFDDQFSVERPDGSNFTLKIRSTKLEDSAMYFCASRVVTENQPQHFGDGTRLSIL.